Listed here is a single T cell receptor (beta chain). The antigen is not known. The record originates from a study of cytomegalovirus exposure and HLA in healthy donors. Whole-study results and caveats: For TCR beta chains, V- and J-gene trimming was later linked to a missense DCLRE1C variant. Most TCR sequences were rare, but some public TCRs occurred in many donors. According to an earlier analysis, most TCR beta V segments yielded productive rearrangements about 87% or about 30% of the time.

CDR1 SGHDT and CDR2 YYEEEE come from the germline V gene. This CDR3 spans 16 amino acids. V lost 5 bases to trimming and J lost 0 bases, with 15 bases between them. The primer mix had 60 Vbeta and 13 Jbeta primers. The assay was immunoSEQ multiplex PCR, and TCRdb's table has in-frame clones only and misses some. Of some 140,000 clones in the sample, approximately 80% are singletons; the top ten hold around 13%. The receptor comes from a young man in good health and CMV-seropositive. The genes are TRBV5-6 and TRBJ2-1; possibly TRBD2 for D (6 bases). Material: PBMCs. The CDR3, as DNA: TGTGCCAGCAGAAACATTGCGGGACCCTCCTACAATGAGCAGTTCTTC. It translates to CASRNIAGPSYNEQFF.